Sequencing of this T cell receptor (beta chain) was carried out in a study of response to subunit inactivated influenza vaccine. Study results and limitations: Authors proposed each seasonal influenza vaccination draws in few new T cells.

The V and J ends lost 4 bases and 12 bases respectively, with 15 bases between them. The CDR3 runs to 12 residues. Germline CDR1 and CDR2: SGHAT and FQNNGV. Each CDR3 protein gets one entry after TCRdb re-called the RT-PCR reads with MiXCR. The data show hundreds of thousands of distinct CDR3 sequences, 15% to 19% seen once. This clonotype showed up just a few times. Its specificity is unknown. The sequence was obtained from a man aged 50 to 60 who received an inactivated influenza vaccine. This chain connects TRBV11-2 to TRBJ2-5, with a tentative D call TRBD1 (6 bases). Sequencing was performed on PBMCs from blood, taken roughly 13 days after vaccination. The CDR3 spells CASSSSLAGEYF. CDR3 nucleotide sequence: TGTGCCAGCAGCTCCTCTTTGGCAGGGGAGTACTTC.